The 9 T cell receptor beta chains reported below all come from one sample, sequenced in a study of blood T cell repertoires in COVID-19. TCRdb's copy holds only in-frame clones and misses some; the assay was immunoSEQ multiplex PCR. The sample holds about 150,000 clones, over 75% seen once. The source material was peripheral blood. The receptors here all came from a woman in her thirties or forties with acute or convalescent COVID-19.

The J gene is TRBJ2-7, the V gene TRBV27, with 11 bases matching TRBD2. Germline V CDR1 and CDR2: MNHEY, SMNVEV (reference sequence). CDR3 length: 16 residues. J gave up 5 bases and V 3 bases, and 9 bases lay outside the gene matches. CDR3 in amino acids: CASSFITSGGWNEQYF. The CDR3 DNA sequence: TGTGCCAGCAGTTTCATTACTAGCGGGGGCTGGAACGAGCAGTACTTC.

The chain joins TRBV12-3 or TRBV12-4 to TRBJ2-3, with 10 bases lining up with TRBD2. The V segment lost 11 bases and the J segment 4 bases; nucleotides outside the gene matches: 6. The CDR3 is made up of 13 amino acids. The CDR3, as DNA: TGTGCCGATAGAGCGGGGGGGCCAGATACGCAGTATTTT. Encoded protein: CADRAGGPDTQYF.

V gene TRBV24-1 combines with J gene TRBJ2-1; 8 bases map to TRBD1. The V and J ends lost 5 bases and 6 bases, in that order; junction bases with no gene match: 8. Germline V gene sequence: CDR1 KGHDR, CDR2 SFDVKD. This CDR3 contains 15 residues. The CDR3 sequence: CATSAEDRVGNEQFF. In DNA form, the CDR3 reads TGTGCCACCAGTGCGGAGGACAGGGTAGGCAATGAGCAGTTCTTC.

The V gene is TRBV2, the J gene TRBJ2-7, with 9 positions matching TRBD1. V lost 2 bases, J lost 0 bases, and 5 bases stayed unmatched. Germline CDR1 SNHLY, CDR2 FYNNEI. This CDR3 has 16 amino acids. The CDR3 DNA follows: TGTGCCAGCAGTGAATTAGGGACAGGGAGCTCCTACGAGCAGTACTTC. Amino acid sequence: CASSELGTGSSYEQYF.

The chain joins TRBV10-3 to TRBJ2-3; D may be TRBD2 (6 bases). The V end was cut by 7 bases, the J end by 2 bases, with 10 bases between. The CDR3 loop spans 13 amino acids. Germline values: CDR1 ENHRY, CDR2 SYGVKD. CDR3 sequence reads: CAIKDYTTDTQYF. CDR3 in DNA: TGTGCCATCAAGGACTATACCACAGATACGCAGTATTTT.

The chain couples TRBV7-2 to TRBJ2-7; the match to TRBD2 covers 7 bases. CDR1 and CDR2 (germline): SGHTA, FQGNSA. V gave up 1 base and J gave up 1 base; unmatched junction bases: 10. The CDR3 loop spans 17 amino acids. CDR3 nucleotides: TGTGCCAGCAGCTTAGAGGGGTCGGCTAGCGGTTCCTACGAGCAGTACTTC. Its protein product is CASSLEGSASGSYEQYF.

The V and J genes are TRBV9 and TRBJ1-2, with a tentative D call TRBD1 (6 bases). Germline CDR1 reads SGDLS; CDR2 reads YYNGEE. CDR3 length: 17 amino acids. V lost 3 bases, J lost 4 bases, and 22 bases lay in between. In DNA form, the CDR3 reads TGTGCCAGCAGCGCCGAGGGCCCTGGCAGGGGCTCCTATGGCTACACCTTC. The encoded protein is CASSAEGPGRGSYGYTF. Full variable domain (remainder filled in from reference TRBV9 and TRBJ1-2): DSGVTQTPKHLITATGQRVTLRCSPRSGDLSVYWYQQSLDQGLQFLIQYYNGEERAKGNILERFSAQQFPDLHSELNLSSLELGDSALYFCASSAEGPGRGSYGYTFGSGTRLTVV.

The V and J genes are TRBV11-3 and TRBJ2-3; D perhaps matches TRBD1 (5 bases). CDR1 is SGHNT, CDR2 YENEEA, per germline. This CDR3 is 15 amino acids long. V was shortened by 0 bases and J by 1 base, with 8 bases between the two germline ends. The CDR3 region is CASSLDSRGTDTQYF. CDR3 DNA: TGTGCCAGCAGCTTAGACTCCAGGGGCACAGATACGCAGTATTTT.

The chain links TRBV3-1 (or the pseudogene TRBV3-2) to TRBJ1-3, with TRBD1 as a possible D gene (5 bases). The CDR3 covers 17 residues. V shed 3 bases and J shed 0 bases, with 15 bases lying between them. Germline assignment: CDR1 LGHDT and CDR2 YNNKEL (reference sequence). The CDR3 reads CASSQSRQILSGNTIYF. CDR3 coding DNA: TGTGCCAGCAGCCAGAGCCGACAGATTCTCTCTGGAAACACCATATATTTT.